The 26 T cell receptor beta chains below come from one sample, sequenced in a study of T cells expressing NK-cell markers. One entry per CDR3 protein, without DNA, is what TCRdb gives after re-calling the 5' RACE reads. The listing records some 190,000 distinct CDR3 sequences. The material sequenced was blood T cells: a sorted CD56 or NKG2C T cell subset, CD4+ or CD8+ T cells, or bulk PBMC T cells (not recorded which). These receptors all stem from a man aged 18 to 69 in good health.

This sequence joins TRBV2 and TRBJ1-5. The CDR3 extends over 13 amino acids. Per germline, CDR1 SNHLY and CDR2 FYNNEI. The CDR3 loop reads CASSDGGVQPQHF.

The CDR3 protein is CASSSLAGEETQYF. V is TRBV7-2 and J is TRBJ2-5; TCRdb's assignment of TRBD2 cannot be checked, as there is no DNA. This CDR3 region has 14 residues. The germline V gene has CDR1 SGHTA and CDR2 FQGNSA.

The chain couples TRBV5-4 to TRBJ1-1; the D call from TCRdb, TRBD1, cannot be confirmed without DNA. The CDR3 contains 15 residues. CDR1 is SGHNT and CDR2 is YYREEE in the germline V gene (reference sequence). CDR3 region: CASSLEQGGYTEAFF.

The chain employs TRBV5-6 and TRBJ1-3. This CDR3 comprises 16 residues. Germline V gene data show CDR1 as SGHDT and CDR2 as YYEEEE. CDR3: CASSLGGRAGGNTIYF.

The rearrangement joins TRBV4-1 to TRBJ1-5. This CDR3 region has 15 residues. Germline V gene data show CDR1 as MGHRA and CDR2 as YSYEKL. The CDR3 spells CASSQELTGNQPQHF.

The chain couples TRBV6-5 to TRBJ1-1. Per the germline V gene, CDR1 is MNHEY and CDR2 is SVGAGI. The CDR3 is made up of 14 amino acids. CDR3 residues: CASSYNLMNTEAFF.

V is TRBV7-6 and J is TRBJ1-2. The CDR3 covers 13 residues. Germline V gene data show CDR1 as SGHVS and CDR2 as FNYEAQ. Here the CDR3 reads CASSLDSNYGYTF.

The chain carries TRBV12-3 or TRBV12-4 and TRBJ2-2. This CDR3 has 15 residues. The CDR3 region is CASSLARSATGELFF.

The chain couples TRBV5-1 to TRBJ2-7; without DNA, the TCRdb call of TRBD2 cannot be checked. This CDR3 is built from 16 residues. From germline, CDR1 is SGHRS and CDR2 YFSETQ. CDR3 amino acids: CASSLDPQSLAYEQYF. Complete variable domain (other parts from reference TRBV5-1 and TRBJ2-7): KAGVTQTPRYLIKTRGQQVTLSCSPISGHRSVSWYQQTPGQGLQFLFEYFSETQRNKGNFPGRFSGRQFSNSRSEMNVSTLELGDSALYLCASSLDPQSLAYEQYFGPGTRLTVT.

The chain carries TRBV7-8 and TRBJ1-3. The CDR3 is 14 amino acids. Germline lookup yields CDR1 SGHVS and CDR2 FQNEAQ. CDR3 sequence: CASSLTDSGNTIYF.

The V gene is TRBV28, the J gene TRBJ2-2; without DNA, the TCRdb call of TRBD1 cannot be checked. This CDR3 has 17 amino acids. Germline CDR1 and CDR2: MDHEN and SYDVKM. The CDR3 loop reads CASSLSAGTGEAGELFF.

V is TRBV28 and J is TRBJ2-7; with no DNA, the TCRdb D assignment of TRBD1 cannot be verified. This CDR3 is built from 15 residues. The germline V gene has CDR1 MDHEN and CDR2 SYDVKM. The CDR3 is CASSLLGGVRYEQYF. The whole variable domain, remainder taken from reference TRBV28 and TRBJ2-7, is DVKVTQSSRYLVKRTGEKVFLECVQDMDHENMFWYRQDPGLGLRLIYFSYDVKMKEKGDIPEGYSVSREKKERFSLILESASTNQTSMYLCASSLLGGVRYEQYFGPGTRLTVT.

The V call is TRBV12-3 or TRBV12-4, the J call TRBJ2-2; the TCRdb call, TRBD1, lacks DNA for checking. The CDR3 contains 16 residues. CDR3 sequence: CASRDGRQAVTGELFF.

The chain employs TRBV12-3 or TRBV12-4 and TRBJ2-5; TCRdb calls TRBD1, which cannot be checked without DNA. There are 18 residues in the CDR3. The CDR3 protein is CASSSPGQTEFARETQYF.

V usage is TRBV11-2 and J usage is TRBJ2-7; TCRdb picks TRBD2, but there is no DNA to check that call. This CDR3 is built from 15 residues. Per the germline V gene, CDR1 is SGHAT and CDR2 is FQNNGV. This CDR3 is CASSFEGLILYEQYF.

V is TRBV5-6 and J is TRBJ2-7; TCRdb selects TRBD1, and the lack of DNA leaves this call unchecked. The CDR3 has 13 residues. CDR1 SGHDT and CDR2 YYEEEE come from the germline V gene. The CDR3 protein is CASSTDRGHEQYF.

The chain links TRBV7-2 to TRBJ1-5; TCRdb's D call, TRBD1, is unchecked because there is no DNA. The CDR3 sequence is 17 residues long. Germline CDR1 reads SGHTA; CDR2 reads FQGNSA. CDR3 loop: CASSLALGQGSDQPQHF.

This chain uses TRBV6-1 with TRBJ2-2; TCRdb calls TRBD1, which cannot be checked without DNA. From germline, CDR1 is MNHNS and CDR2 SASEGT. CDR3 length: 17 amino acids. CDR3: CASSEAGTGLNTGELFF.

The rearrangement uses TRBV5-4 and TRBJ2-3; the TRBD2 assignment by TCRdb is unverifiable without DNA. Germline CDR1 reads SGHNT; CDR2 reads YYREEE (reference sequence). The CDR3 length is 16 residues. CDR3 in amino acids: CASSFVAGASTDTQYF.

The chain joins TRBV3-1 to TRBJ1-2; TCRdb proposes TRBD1, but this gene call is untestable without DNA. CDR3 size: 17 residues. The germline V gene has CDR1 LGHDT and CDR2 YNNKEL (reference sequence). The CDR3 region is CASTASTGLEGFYGYTF.

The chain joins TRBV20-1 to TRBJ2-3. This CDR3 region has 14 residues. Germline lookup yields CDR1 DFQATT and CDR2 SNEGSKA (reference sequence). The CDR3 sequence is CSARELGFADTQYF.

This chain links TRBV2 with TRBJ1-2; no DNA is available, so the TRBD1 call from TCRdb remains unchecked. This CDR3 has 12 amino acids. Germline-derived CDR1 and CDR2 are SNHLY and FYNNEI. CDR3 sequence: CASSKTGSGYTF.

This chain links TRBV19 with TRBJ1-1; TCRdb selects TRBD1, and the lack of DNA leaves this call unchecked. There are 17 residues in the CDR3. Germline V CDR1 and CDR2: LNHDA, SQIVND (reference sequence). The chain's CDR3 is CASSIDREDRVHTEAFF. Variable domain in full (rest from reference TRBV19 and TRBJ1-1): DGGITQSPKYLFRKEGQNVTLSCEQNLNHDAMYWYRQDPGQGLRLIYYSQIVNDFQKGDIAEGYSVSREKKESFPLTVTSAQKNPTAFYLCASSIDREDRVHTEAFFGQGTRLTVV.

This sequence joins TRBV27 and TRBJ2-3; TCRdb's D call of TRBD1 is untestable without DNA. This CDR3 spans 17 amino acids. Germline V gene sequence: CDR1 MNHEY, CDR2 SMNVEV (reference sequence). The CDR3 loop is CASSLSPGQFPTDTQYF.

This sequence joins TRBV18 and TRBJ2-7; TCRdb's D gene call, TRBD1, goes unchecked for lack of DNA. The CDR3 has 15 amino acids. Germline V gene lookup returns CDR1 KGHSH and CDR2 LQKENI. CDR3 protein: CASSLSRDSSYEQYF.

The chain links TRBV11-2 to TRBJ1-3. The CDR3 loop spans 15 amino acids. Germline lookup yields CDR1 SGHAT and CDR2 FQNNGV. The CDR3 region is CASSLGRSAGNTIYF.